The 26 T cell receptor beta chains given below trace back to one sample, sequenced in a study of naive and memory T cell subsets. Study conclusions and caveats: A few larger clonotypes appeared in naive repertoires, especially CD8, possibly memory cells re-expressing CD45RA.

These receptors lack a known antigen. Both TRBC1 and TRBC2 were covered by a beta constant-region primer of two equimolar oligonucleotides. Nested alpha and beta constant-region primers with the SP2 primer drove four PCR rounds on ligated cDNA. Via MiXCR, TCRdb re-called the UMI-ligation and nested PCR reads, giving one row per CDR3 protein. Seen here are around 100,000 distinct CDR3 sequences, roughly 15% observed once, and the top ten hold roughly 3.1%. Sequenced: naive CD8+ T cells from blood. Every receptor here comes from a human donor in good health.

The chain has TRBV15 and TRBJ2-1; a possible D gene is TRBD2 (5 bases). Germline CDR1 and CDR2: LNHNV and YYDKDF (reference sequence). V was trimmed by 3 bases and J by 6 bases, leaving 12 bases between them. The CDR3 spans 14 residues. CDR3 residues: CATSSRLAGNEQFF. The CDR3 DNA is TGTGCCACCAGCAGCCGCTTGGCGGGCAATGAGCAGTTCTTC.

This chain links TRBV4-3 with TRBJ1-6; TRBD1 is a possible D gene (5 bases). This CDR3 region has 16 residues. The germline CDR1 and CDR2 sequences are LGHNA and YSLEER. Trimming cost V 3 bases and J 10 bases, with 19 bases left between them. The CDR3 DNA is TGCGCCAGCAGCCAGGAAGATGGAGGGGTGAGGTCACCCCTCCACTTT. It translates to CASSQEDGGVRSPLHF.

The chain joins TRBV27 to TRBJ2-5; 7 positions agree with TRBD2. The CDR3 extends over 16 amino acids. Trimming removed 6 bases from V and 5 bases from J; junction bases left unmatched: 15. The V gene's germline CDR1 is MNHEY and CDR2 SMNVEV (reference sequence). CDR3 region: CASSFTGSGTVETQYF. The CDR3, as DNA: TGTGCCAGCAGCTTCACAGGCAGCGGGACGGTGGAGACCCAGTACTTC.

This clonotype was counted between two and nine times. CDR3 in amino acids: CASSVPGGDNEQFF. CDR3 bases: TGTGCCAGCAGCGTACCTGGGGGAGATAATGAGCAGTTCTTC. This chain links TRBV9 with TRBJ2-1; possibly TRBD1 or TRBD2 for D (5 bases each). Germline loops: CDR1 SGDLS, CDR2 YYNGEE. CDR3 length: 14 residues. V shed 1 base and J shed 7 bases, with 12 bases lying between them. Combining the CDR3 with reference TRBV9 and TRBJ2-1 gives the whole variable domain DSGVTQTPKHLITATGQRVTLRCSPRSGDLSVYWYQQSLDQGLQFLIQYYNGEERAKGNILERFSAQQFPDLHSELNLSSLELGDSALYFCASSVPGGDNEQFFGPGTRLTVL.

The rearrangement links TRBV28 to TRBJ1-4, with D perhaps matching TRBD1 (5 bases). CDR1 MDHEN and CDR2 SYDVKM come from the germline V gene. CDR3 length: 14 residues. Trimming pared 5 bases from V and 13 bases from J, leaving 20 bases between. The CDR3 is CASSEHARTGGLFF. CDR3 DNA sequence: TGTGCCAGCAGTGAACACGCTAGGACGGGGGGACTGTTTTTT.

This clonotype has a count of ten or more. The V and J genes are TRBV6-2 or TRBV6-3 and TRBJ2-7, with 12 bases matching TRBD1. The CDR3 extends over 13 amino acids. Germline assignment: CDR1 MNHEY and CDR2 SVGEGT. Trimming cost V 8 bases and J 3 bases; bases outside gene matches: 2. CDR3 DNA: TGTGCCAGCGGGACAGGGGGCCTCTACGAGCAGTACTTC. This gives the protein CASGTGGLYEQYF.

The rearrangement uses TRBV12-3 or TRBV12-4 and TRBJ2-7; D is uncertain. The CDR3 has 13 residues. V was pared by 6 bases and J by 1 base, with 10 bases between. The CDR3 loop reads CASRSGLSYEQYF. The CDR3 DNA sequence: TGTGCCAGCAGATCCGGGCTGTCCTACGAGCAGTACTTC.

This clonotype was observed a handful of times. The chain recombines TRBV28 with TRBJ2-2; D may be TRBD2 (5 bases). V was shortened by 6 bases and J by 6 bases, with 17 bases between the two germline ends. The CDR3 covers 15 residues. Germline V gene sequence: CDR1 MDHEN, CDR2 SYDVKM. The CDR3 DNA sequence: TGTGCCAGCAGCTCAATCGGACTGGCTGCCGGGGAGCTGTTTTTT. This translates into CASSSIGLAAGELFF.

The chain uses TRBV7-9 and TRBJ2-1; no definite D call. CDR1 and CDR2 from the germline V gene are SEHNR and FQNEAQ (reference sequence). V lost 3 bases, J lost 6 bases, and 9 bases lay in between. CDR3 length: 13 residues. The CDR3 bases are TGTGCCAGCAGCTTGAATGGGGTCAATGAGCAGTTCTTC. Amino acids: CASSLNGVNEQFF. Full variable domain (outside the CDR3, taken from reference TRBV7-9 and TRBJ2-1): DTGVSQNPRHKITKRGQNVTFRCDPISEHNRLYWYRQTLGQGPEFLTYFQNEAQLEKSRLLSDRFSAERPKGSFSTLEIQRTEQGDSAMYLCASSLNGVNEQFFGPGTRLTVL.

This clonotype has a handful of counts. The V call is TRBV12-3 or TRBV12-4, the J call TRBJ2-7, with TRBD1 identical over 7 bases. This CDR3 comprises 15 residues. Trimming at V came to 6 bases and at J to 3 bases, leaving 11 bases not matched to a gene. The CDR3 loop is CASSPGTDQLYEQYF. The CDR3 region has the DNA TGTGCCAGCAGCCCCGGGACAGACCAACTCTACGAGCAGTACTTC.

The chain employs TRBV28 and TRBJ1-4; D call uncertain. The CDR3 has 14 residues. Looked up from germline, CDR1 is MDHEN and CDR2 is SYDVKM. The ends were cut back, 6 bases at V and 3 bases at J, with 11 bases in the middle. The DNA for the CDR3 is TGTGCCAGCAGGCCCCTCCGGGCTAATGAAAAACTGTTTTTT. This translates into CASRPLRANEKLFF. Full variable domain (rest looked up from reference TRBV28 and TRBJ1-4): DVKVTQSSRYLVKRTGEKVFLECVQDMDHENMFWYRQDPGLGLRLIYFSYDVKMKEKGDIPEGYSVSREKKERFSLILESASTNQTSMYLCASRPLRANEKLFFGSGTQLSVL.

This clonotype was seen at least ten times. The chain combines TRBV20-1 with TRBJ2-7; D is uncertain. The CDR3 covers 15 residues. The V and J ends lost 2 bases and 0 bases respectively, with 14 bases between them. Germline CDR1 is DFQATT and CDR2 is SNEGSKA (reference sequence). CDR3 bases: TGCAGTGCTAGAACCAATGGGAACCCCTCCTACGAGCAGTACTTC. Its translation: CSARTNGNPSYEQYF.

This chain links TRBV20-1 with TRBJ1-1, with 9 nucleotides matching TRBD1. After removal of 1 base from V and 12 bases from J, the junction contained 6 bases not matched to a gene. This CDR3 comprises 12 residues. Germline CDR1 is DFQATT and CDR2 is SNEGSKA (reference sequence). The CDR3 is CSARGQGGVTFF. The CDR3 DNA reads TGCAGTGCTAGAGGACAGGGGGGGGTAACTTTCTTT.

V usage is TRBV7-8 and J usage is TRBJ2-1; 10 bases fit TRBD2. Germline CDR1 reads SGHVS; CDR2 reads FQNEAQ. The CDR3 runs to 15 residues. V was clipped by 5 bases and J by 4 bases; unmatched bases: 5. CDR3 in amino acids: CASSVLAGTYNEQFF. The CDR3 nucleotides read TGTGCCAGCAGCGTACTAGCGGGAACGTACAATGAGCAGTTCTTC.

The chain joins TRBV21-1 to TRBJ2-5; no check of the table's D call, TRBD1, against the DNA was made. TRBV21-1 is assigned pseudogene status. CDR3 length: 15 amino acids. The CDR3 reads CASSTDGDREETQYF. The DNA for the CDR3 is TGTGCCAGCAGCACAGATGGGGACAGGGAGGAGACCCAGTACTTC.

This rearrangement joins TRBV6-9 to TRBJ2-7; perhaps D is TRBD1 or TRBD2 (5 bases each). Trimming stripped 1 base from V and 0 bases from J, with 19 bases between. The CDR3 is made up of 18 amino acids. From germline, CDR1 is MNHGY and CDR2 SVAAGI. CDR3 nucleotides: TGTGCCAGCAGTTATTGGGGAACGGGACGGATCAGCTCCTACGAGCAGTACTTC. It codes for CASSYWGTGRISSYEQYF.

The V and J genes are TRBV5-6 and TRBJ2-2; 9 bases map to TRBD1. The CDR3 totals 16 residues. The germline CDR1 and CDR2 sequences are SGHDT and YYEEEE. Trimming took 0 bases from V and 4 from J; bases not matched to a gene: 4. Here the CDR3 DNA reads TGTGCCAGCAGCTTGGAGGGACAGGGCCTCACCGGGGAGCTGTTTTTT. It translates to CASSLEGQGLTGELFF.

The V and J genes are TRBV2 and TRBJ2-7, with a possible D match to TRBD1 (6 bases). Germline V lookup: CDR1 SNHLY, CDR2 FYNNEI. The germline V and J ends were trimmed by 2 bases and 0 bases, with 17 bases remaining between them. The length of the CDR3 is 17 residues. CDR3 nucleotide sequence: TGTGCCAGCAGTGAAAGTACCGGGACACAGAGCTCCTACGAGCAGTACTTC. Protein product: CASSESTGTQSSYEQYF.

In its sample, this clonotype was seen once. The chain is built from TRBV19 and TRBJ2-1; the match to TRBD2 covers 10 bases. This CDR3 has 17 amino acids. Trimming cost V 7 bases and J 7 bases; bases outside gene matches: 16. Germline V gives CDR1 LNHDA, CDR2 SQIVND (reference sequence). The CDR3 DNA reads TGTGCCAGTACCGGACTTATAAAGCGGGGGGGCCGAAATGAGCAGTTCTTC. This translates into CASTGLIKRGGRNEQFF.

About this clonotype: A clone one base away is much larger, so this may be a read error. This rearrangement joins TRBV5-6 to TRBJ2-7; D may be TRBD1 (6 bases). Germline V gene data show CDR1 as SGHDT and CDR2 as YYEEEE. This CDR3 spans 12 amino acids. CDR3 loop: CASSVGQYEKYF. The DNA of the CDR3 is TGTGCCAGCAGCGTAGGACAGTACGAGAAGTACTTC.

The J gene is TRBJ2-7, the V gene TRBV7-8, with 7 bases lining up with TRBD2. V dropped 1 base and J dropped 3; count of bases not matched to a gene: 9. The CDR3 contains 16 residues. CDR1 is SGHVS and CDR2 is FQNEAQ in the germline V gene. The DNA for the CDR3 is TGTGCCAGCAGCTTAGGGCTCGGGGACTACGTCTACGAGCAGTACTTC. Its protein product is CASSLGLGDYVYEQYF.

This clonotype was detected only a few times. J is TRBJ1-5 and V is TRBV27; D gene unclear. This CDR3 contains 14 residues. The ends were cut back, 5 bases at V and 9 bases at J, with 17 bases in the middle. Germline V CDR1 and CDR2: MNHEY, SMNVEV (reference sequence). CDR3 sequence: CASSPQGGLRPQHF. The CDR3 DNA is TGTGCCAGCAGTCCGCAAGGAGGTCTGAGGCCCCAGCATTTT.

The chain couples TRBV4-3 to TRBJ2-5; D might be TRBD2 (7 bases). The CDR3 sequence is 15 residues long. Trimming left V 1 base short and J 5 bases short, with 14 bases between. Germline V gene data show CDR1 as LGHNA and CDR2 as YSLEER. DNA of the CDR3: TGCGCCAGCAGCCAAGCGGGGGGCACAATGGAGACCCAGTACTTC. Its translation: CASSQAGGTMETQYF.

The sample holds many counts of this clonotype. The chain combines TRBV6-2 or TRBV6-3 with TRBJ2-1; D unclear. The germline V gene has CDR1 MNHEY and CDR2 SVGEGT. V shed 2 bases and J shed 9 bases, with 8 bases lying between them. There are 12 residues in the CDR3. DNA of the CDR3: TGTGCCAGCAGTTACGTGTGGGCTGAGCAGTTCTTC. This gives the protein CASSYVWAEQFF.

This clonotype was observed many times. This rearrangement joins TRBV12-3 or TRBV12-4 to TRBJ2-3; D call uncertain. CDR3 length equals 11 residues. Between the trimmed V and J ends, which lost 3 bases and 6 bases, there was a span of 4 bases. The DNA of the CDR3 is TGTGCCAGCAGTTTTTATGATACGCAGTATTTT. It is translated as CASSFYDTQYF.

This clonotype was counted a few times. The chain couples TRBV19 to TRBJ2-3, with D possibly matching TRBD2 (5 bases). The CDR3 extends over 13 amino acids. Germline V lookup: CDR1 LNHDA, CDR2 SQIVND (reference sequence). Trimming shortened V by 5 bases and J by 4 bases, and 10 bases separated the two germline ends. The CDR3 protein is CASSPLEADTQYF. In nucleotides, the CDR3 is TGTGCCAGTAGTCCACTAGAGGCAGATACGCAGTATTTT.